Listed here is a single T cell receptor beta chain. This clone was recorded only once. Its specific antigen is unknown. It has no much larger one-base neighbor in the sample; base qualities were not kept. The junction shows trimming of 6 bases on V and 9 bases on J, plus 12 bases between the germline ends. For CDR1 and CDR2, the germline V gene lists KGHSH and LQKENI. Spanning cysteine to phenylalanine, the CDR3 consists of 12 amino acids. The read is trimmed to its CDR3 DNA, 36 bases read in frame from base 1. This entry is derived from a study of cytotoxic CD8 clonotypes in ibrutinib-treated CLL (dated by TCRdb to the early 2020s). For context, the study as a whole: The cohort was composed of some twelve relapsed/refractory and about 15 treatment-naive patients; IGHV unmutated status was identified in roughly 17 patients. Responses were partial in about 25 patients and complete in 2; after median approximately 69 months follow-up, about 14 stayed in remission and some twelve progressed. Response samples were taken after a median of roughly eleven months on treatment, ranging from roughly 6 to 36 months. Samples averaged roughly 260,000 productive templates and tens of thousands of productive rearrangements. Of the approximately 90 people in the trial, about 25 had longitudinal samples available. Cryopreserved peripheral blood mononuclear cells were collected before treatment, at response, and at either disease progression or sustained remission. Every sample from remission and from progressive disease was obtained while the patients were still on ibrutinib.

Results and caveats for the whole study, not just this receptor: Baseline clonality exceeded that of age-matched healthy donors and correlated strongly with circulating CD8+ T-cell counts. Public clonotypes were rare and either shrank or stayed stable during treatment, and the rise in clonality at ibrutinib response reflected expansion of private clonotypes. An increase in clonality was observed at ibrutinib response, with clonality remaining stable during sustained remission and falling back toward baseline at progression. Sustained-remission and progressing patients did not have matched sampling times, and lymph node repertoires were not examined.

A MiSeq instrument was used for deep resolution sequencing, which targeted depths ranging from 1 in 1 million up to 1 in 200,000 T cells, with coverage averaging 10x for each clonotype. The immunoSEQ hsTCRB Kit was used to generate the TCR beta libraries. In the paper's pipeline: ImmunoSEQ Data Assistant and ImmunoSEQ Analyzer were used for data analysis, and V, D and J genes were assigned according to IMGT definitions. Clonality, which ranges from 0 to 1, was calculated by subtracting the normalized Shannon entropy of productive rearrangement frequencies from one. Only overrepresented clonotypes making up at least 0.05% of the repertoire of each patient were included in the public clonotype analysis. About a dozen age-matched healthy donor repertoires from immuneACCESS served as clonality controls. In TCRdb, the immuneACCESS table is reduced to in-frame sequences with V and J assigned. These tables do not hold every clone; where another copy was compared, an unresolved V gene accounts for under half, and the others remain unexplained. The V and J calls and clone size are taken from that table; D and trimming were inferred from the DNA. The sample records approximately 150,000 clones, 70% to 90% of which are singletons. The top ten constitute around 3.1% of the sample.

In the paper's terms, the time point label means: progressive disease on ibrutinib. For TCR beta library preparation, 1.5 to 2 micrograms of genomic DNA was extracted from cryopreserved PBMCs. Longitudinal blood samples from CLL patients on ibrutinib monotherapy underwent high-throughput TCR beta sequencing. The patients took part in an open-label, single-center phase 2 trial of ibrutinib monotherapy. The sequence was collected from a human donor with chronic lymphocytic leukemia. The material sequenced was PBMCs, taken at disease progression, from a patient treated with ibrutinib. The chain joins TRBV18 to TRBJ2-1; the D gene identity is not certain. The base sequence is TGTGCCAGCTCGCTTCGGGTGAGTGAGCAGTTCTTC. Its translation is CASSLRVSEQFF.